The next 21 T cell receptor beta chains were all read from a single sample in a study of blood T cell repertoires in COVID-19. The repertoire was sequenced with immunoSEQ multiplex PCR; TCRdb's copy has only in-frame clones and lacks some. The sample comprises about 140,000 clones, roughly 80% of which are singletons, and around 8% rests with the top ten. Sequenced sample: peripheral blood. These receptors came from a human donor in a cohort sampled during active COVID-19.

The V call is TRBV6-5, the J call TRBJ1-2; a weak D match, TRBD1 (5 bases). With 7 bases removed from V and 3 bases from J, the gap between germline ends came to 12 bases. Per the germline V gene, CDR1 is MNHEY and CDR2 is SVGAGI. This CDR3 is built from 13 residues. The CDR3 DNA reads as TGTGCCAGCAACACACGGGGGGACTATGGCTACACCTTC. Encoded protein: CASNTRGDYGYTF.

This chain joins TRBV27 and TRBJ1-4, with a possible D match to TRBD1 (6 bases). Germline values: CDR1 MNHEY, CDR2 SMNVEV (reference sequence). The V and J ends lost 8 bases and 2 bases respectively, with 15 bases between them. The CDR3 length is 15 residues. Here the CDR3 DNA reads TGTGCCAGCTCACAGGGTTGGGGCACTAATGAAAAACTGTTTTTT. It yields the protein CASSQGWGTNEKLFF.

The rearrangement links TRBV5-1 to TRBJ2-7; 7 bases match TRBD2. From germline, CDR1 is SGHRS and CDR2 YFSETQ. V trimming: 0 bases; J trimming: 7 bases; junction bases outside the gene matches: 13. The CDR3 totals 16 residues. This CDR3 is CASSLGSSGNPLEQYF. The CDR3 coding sequence is TGCGCCAGCAGCTTGGGTTCTAGCGGCAACCCTTTGGAGCAGTACTTC.

The chain uses TRBV19 and TRBJ1-1; D may be TRBD1 (6 bases). The CDR3 runs to 15 residues. V lost 3 bases and J 3 bases, leaving 14 bases between the germline ends. Germline V gives CDR1 LNHDA, CDR2 SQIVND (reference sequence). DNA of the CDR3: TGTGCCAGTAGTATTAGGGGGGGCCGATACACTGAAGCTTTCTTT. This translates into CASSIRGGRYTEAFF.

As DNA, the CDR3 is TGTGCCAGCAGCAAAATACAGGGGGCCGAGCTTTTTCGGGAGCTGTTTTTT. This encodes CASSKIQGAELFRELFF. The chain uses TRBV13 and TRBJ2-2, with 9 positions matching TRBD1. The germline V gene has CDR1 PRHDT and CDR2 FYEKMQ (reference sequence). This CDR3 region has 17 residues. J was trimmed by 9 bases and V by 5 bases; bases with no gene match: 16.

The chain employs TRBV7-2 and TRBJ2-7; TRBD1 might be the D (6 bases). V shed 5 bases and J shed 2 bases, with 16 bases lying between them. Germline lookup yields CDR1 SGHTA and CDR2 FQGNSA. This CDR3 is built from 15 residues. As DNA, the CDR3 is TGTGCCAGCAGCAAGGGCCCCCAGGGGCCCTACGAGCAGTACTTC. It specifies CASSKGPQGPYEQYF.

The chain uses TRBV6-5 and TRBJ2-7; TRBD2 matches at 7 bases. The trim removed 7 bases at V and 2 bases at J, leaving 8 bases unmatched. The CDR3 length is 14 residues. Germline V gives CDR1 MNHEY, CDR2 SVGAGI. CDR3 sequence: CASKDPGLPYEQYF. The CDR3 nucleotides are TGTGCCAGCAAGGATCCGGGACTACCCTACGAGCAGTACTTC.

The V call is TRBV13, the J call TRBJ2-2; the D gene is possibly TRBD2 (7 bases). This CDR3 contains 14 residues. V shed 1 base and J shed 7 bases, with 10 bases lying between them. Germline loops: CDR1 PRHDT, CDR2 FYEKMQ (reference sequence). This CDR3 is CASSLAGGRGELFF. In DNA form, the CDR3 reads TGTGCCAGCAGCTTAGCGGGGGGCCGCGGGGAGCTGTTTTTT.

V is TRBV19 and J is TRBJ2-7; tentatively, D is TRBD1 (5 bases). The germline CDR1 and CDR2 sequences are LNHDA and SQIVND (reference sequence). Deletions cut 4 bases from V and 6 bases from J, with 22 bases between. CDR3 length: 16 amino acids. The CDR3 nucleotides are TGTGCCAGTAGTAGACAGACAGATCCTTCGCCGGGCGAGCAGTACTTC. The encoded protein is CASSRQTDPSPGEQYF.

The chain has TRBV19 and TRBJ2-1; a possible D gene is TRBD2 (5 bases). V lost 6 bases, J lost 8 bases, and 8 bases lay in between. Germline V lookup: CDR1 LNHDA, CDR2 SQIVND (reference sequence). The CDR3 runs 11 residues. The CDR3 DNA reads TGTGCCAGTAGCACGGGGTATGAGCAGTTCTTC. This encodes CASSTGYEQFF.

This clone was observed a few times. The chain couples TRBV4-2 to TRBJ2-5; no definite D call. CDR1 and CDR2 (germline): LGHNA, YNFKEQ. Trimming removed 0 bases at V and 14 bases at J, with 13 bases between. The CDR3 loop spans 12 amino acids. The CDR3 region is CASSQEGQHLYF. The DNA for the CDR3 is TGTGCCAGCAGCCAAGAGGGCCAACACCTATACTTC.

The J gene is TRBJ2-7, the V gene TRBV5-5, with 7 positions matching TRBD1. V was pared by 0 bases and J by 6 bases, with 9 bases of the junction left unmatched. Per germline, CDR1 SGHKS and CDR2 YYEKEE (reference sequence). The CDR3 has 15 residues. The CDR3 loop reads CASSLVGQVYVEQYF. The DNA of the CDR3 is TGTGCCAGCAGCTTGGTAGGACAGGTATATGTCGAGCAGTACTTC.

This clone showed up just once. This chain uses TRBV5-6 with TRBJ2-3, with D maybe TRBD1 (6 bases). Germline V gene data show CDR1 as SGHDT and CDR2 as YYEEEE. This CDR3 is built from 13 residues. V gave up 4 bases and J gave up 6 bases, with 12 bases separating them. For the CDR3, the DNA is TGTGCCAGCAGCACCGACAGGCGGGATACGCAGTATTTT. Amino acids: CASSTDRRDTQYF.

This clone was detected once. The chain is built from TRBV6-6 and TRBJ1-4; TRBD1 matches 9 bases. CDR3 length: 15 residues. The germline CDR1 and CDR2 sequences are MNHNY and SVGAGI (reference sequence). The ends lost 6 bases at V and 8 bases at J; junction bases unmatched: 10. CDR3 in amino acids: CASRTPGQGSEKLFF. CDR3 nucleotide sequence: TGTGCCAGCAGAACCCCGGGACAGGGTAGCGAAAAACTGTTTTTT.

This clone appeared a single time. V gene TRBV3-1 (or the pseudogene TRBV3-2) combines with J gene TRBJ2-5; tentatively, D is TRBD1 (6 bases). Looked up from germline, CDR1 is LGHDT and CDR2 is YNNKEL (reference sequence). The CDR3 extends over 14 amino acids. Trimming pared 6 bases from V and 1 base from J, leaving 12 bases between. As DNA, the CDR3 is TGTGCCAGCAGACCAGGGGCGTCCCAAGAGACCCAGTACTTC. Translated, it gives CASRPGASQETQYF.

The chain couples TRBV5-8 to TRBJ1-2; D is ambiguous. V was clipped by 2 bases and J by 4 bases, with 3 bases between them. CDR1 is SGHTS and CDR2 is YDEGEE in the germline V gene. This CDR3 is 11 amino acids long. CDR3: CASSFIYGYTF. In DNA form, the CDR3 reads TGTGCCAGCAGCTTTATCTATGGCTACACCTTC.

The J gene is TRBJ1-1, the V gene TRBV28; the match to TRBD1 covers 7 bases. The CDR3 has 16 residues. The junction had 11 bases not matched to a gene; V was cut back by 0 bases and J by 7 bases. Germline V CDR1 and CDR2: MDHEN, SYDVKM. This chain's CDR3 is CASSLWTGSKYREAFF. The CDR3 DNA follows: TGTGCCAGCAGTTTATGGACAGGGTCGAAATATCGTGAAGCTTTCTTT.

This sequence joins TRBV5-1 and TRBJ2-3; TRBD2 agrees at 13 bases. The CDR3 runs 16 residues. The germline gives CDR1 SGHRS, CDR2 YFSETQ. The V segment lost 4 bases and the J segment 5 bases; nucleotides outside the gene matches: 7. The CDR3 DNA is TGCGCCAGCAGCGCCGGGACTAGCGGGGTTATAGATACGCAGTATTTT. Residues: CASSAGTSGVIDTQYF.

The V call is TRBV28, the J call TRBJ1-2, with 8 bases aligning to TRBD1. Trimming removed 3 bases from V and 3 bases from J; junction bases left unmatched: 3. The CDR3 sequence is 14 residues long. Germline V gene lookup returns CDR1 MDHEN and CDR2 SYDVKM. The CDR3 bases are TGTGCCAGCAGTTTCCGGACAGGGTACTATGGCTACACCTTC. Translating it yields CASSFRTGYYGYTF.

This clone has just a few counts. The rearrangement links TRBV18 to TRBJ1-3; TRBD1 is a possible D gene (5 bases). The CDR3 extends over 16 amino acids. Per germline, CDR1 KGHSH and CDR2 LQKENI. Trimming took 2 bases from V and 0 from J, leaving 11 bases between them. CDR3 amino acids: CASSPDSRFSGNTIYF. The CDR3 coding sequence is TGTGCCAGCTCACCAGACAGCCGTTTCTCTGGAAACACCATATATTTT. Full variable domain (missing parts from reference TRBV18 and TRBJ1-3): NAGVMQNPRHLVRRRGQEARLRCSPMKGHSHVYWYRQLPEEGLKFMVYLQKENIIDESGMPKERFSAEFPKEGPSILRIQQVVRGDSAAYFCASSPDSRFSGNTIYFGEGSWLTVV.

This clone has only a few counts. The rearrangement uses TRBV19 and TRBJ1-5; 8 bases match TRBD1. J gave up 2 bases and V 5 bases, and 8 bases lay outside the gene matches. The CDR3 length is 16 residues. In germline, CDR1 is LNHDA, CDR2 SQIVND (reference sequence). DNA of the CDR3: TGTGCCAGTAGTCACGGACAGGGTTGGGGCAATCAGCCCCAGCATTTT. Its protein is CASSHGQGWGNQPQHF.